This T cell receptor beta chain emerged from a study of cytomegalovirus exposure and HLA in healthy donors. The PCR had 60 Vbeta and 13 Jbeta primers. Generated by immunoSEQ multiplex PCR, the TCRdb table keeps only in-frame clones and is missing some. In the table there are about 130,000 clones, about 80% of which are singletons. The V gene end was trimmed by 4 bases and the J gene end by 5 bases; junction bases not matched to a gene: 1. CDR1 is MNHEY, CDR2 SMNVEV, per germline (reference sequence). The CDR3 totals 13 residues. General study results and limits: Reports indicate that TCR beta sequences accurately predicted the HLA-A and HLA-B alleles of most subjects. A later analysis found that most CMV-associated TCR beta chains appeared HLA-restricted.

With respect to this clone: As yet, its antigen is unknown.

The sequencing sample was made of PBMCs. The sequence was collected from a boy aged 2-9 years in good health and CMV-seronegative. The rearrangement links TRBV27 to TRBJ2-2, with 7 nucleotides matching TRBD2. CDR3 in amino acids: CASSWGGTGELFF. Written as DNA, the CDR3 is TGTGCCAGCAGTTGGGGGGGAACCGGGGAGCTGTTTTTT.